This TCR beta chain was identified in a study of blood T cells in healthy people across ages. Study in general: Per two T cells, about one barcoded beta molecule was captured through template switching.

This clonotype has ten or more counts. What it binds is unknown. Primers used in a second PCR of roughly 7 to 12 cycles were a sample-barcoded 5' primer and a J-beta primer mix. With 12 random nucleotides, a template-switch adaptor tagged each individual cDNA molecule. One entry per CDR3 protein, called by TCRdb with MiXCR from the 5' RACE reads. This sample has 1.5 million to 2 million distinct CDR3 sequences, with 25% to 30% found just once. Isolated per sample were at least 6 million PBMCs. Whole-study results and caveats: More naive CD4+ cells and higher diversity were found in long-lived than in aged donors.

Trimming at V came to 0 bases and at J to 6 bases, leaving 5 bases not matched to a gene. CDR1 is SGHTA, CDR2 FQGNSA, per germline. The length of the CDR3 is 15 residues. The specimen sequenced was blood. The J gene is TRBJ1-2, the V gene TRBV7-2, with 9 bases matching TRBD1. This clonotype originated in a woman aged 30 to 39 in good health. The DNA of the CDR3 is TGTGCCAGCAGCTTAGCACCGGGACAGGGTGATGGCTACACCTTC. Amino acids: CASSLAPGQGDGYTF.